One sample yielded the 19 T cell receptor beta chains listed below, sequenced in a study of identical twins. In TCRdb, the 5' RACE reads were re-called with MiXCR into one record per CDR3 protein. The sample carries over 500,000 distinct CDR3 sequences, about 20% recorded once. These same records also appear under a second study, on T cells expressing NK-cell markers.

The sample taken for sequencing was CD4+ T cells sorted from blood. The receptors were sampled from a woman between 18 and 29 years old in good health.

This clonotype occurred a few times. The genes are TRBV20-1 and TRBJ2-1; 7 positions match TRBD2. J lost 2 bases, V lost 3 bases, and 7 bases had no gene match. Looked up from germline, CDR1 is DFQATT and CDR2 is SNEGSKA (reference sequence). The CDR3 covers 15 residues. The chain's CDR3 is CSASPASGAYNEQFF. For the CDR3, the DNA is TGCAGTGCTAGTCCGGCTAGCGGAGCCTACAATGAGCAGTTCTTC.

The chain uses TRBV10-3 and TRBJ2-1; 12 nucleotides agree with TRBD2. The V segment lost 5 bases and the J segment 7 bases; nucleotides outside the gene matches: 3. CDR3 length: 14 residues. Germline V gives CDR1 ENHRY, CDR2 SYGVKD. In DNA form, the CDR3 reads TGTGCCATCAGTCTAGCGGGAGGGGGGAATGAGCAGTTCTTC. Translation gives CAISLAGGGNEQFF.

This clonotype was seen only a few times. V and J are TRBV3-1 and TRBJ2-7; D gene unclear. Germline assignment: CDR1 LGHDT and CDR2 YNNKEL (reference sequence). CDR3 length: 12 amino acids. V dropped 5 bases and J dropped 7 bases, with 12 bases sitting between them. The CDR3 loop reads CASSKGKGEQYF. Written as DNA, the CDR3 is TGTGCCAGCAGCAAAGGGAAGGGAGAGCAGTACTTC.

The J gene is TRBJ2-2, the V gene TRBV4-3, with a possible D match to TRBD2 (6 bases). Germline V gene data show CDR1 as LGHNA and CDR2 as YSLEER. Trimming left V 3 bases short and J 4 bases short, with 18 bases between. The CDR3 runs to 17 residues. The DNA for the CDR3 is TGCGCCAGCAGCCACGTAGCGGCAGATTTAACCACCGGGGAGCTGTTTTTT. This translates into CASSHVAADLTTGELFF.

The genes are TRBV5-1 and TRBJ2-7; TRBD1 aligns across 7 bases. V trimming: 6 bases; J trimming: 4 bases; junction bases outside the gene matches: 10. Germline CDR1 is SGHRS and CDR2 is YFSETQ. The CDR3 runs 14 residues. For the CDR3, the DNA is TGCGCCAGCAACATAGAAGGGGGCCCATACGAGCAGTACTTC. Amino acid sequence: CASNIEGGPYEQYF.

The chain has TRBV29-1 and TRBJ2-3; D unresolved. The V and J ends lost 6 bases and 7 bases respectively, with 20 bases between them. The CDR3 consists of 14 residues. Germline CDR1 SQVTM, CDR2 ANQGSEA. DNA for the CDR3: TGCAGCGTCCTCAGAAGACGGCCCGGGTATACGCAGTATTTT. Encoded protein: CSVLRRRPGYTQYF.

V usage is TRBV20-1 and J usage is TRBJ2-4; a possible D gene is TRBD1 (6 bases). The germline gives CDR1 DFQATT, CDR2 SNEGSKA (reference sequence). The CDR3 contains 14 residues. V lost 2 bases to trimming and J lost 8 bases, with 16 bases between them. This CDR3 is CSARPDSSVDIQYF. In DNA form, the CDR3 reads TGCAGTGCTAGACCGGACAGCTCAGTGGACATTCAGTACTTC.

There are a few counts of this clonotype. The rearrangement links TRBV19 to TRBJ2-1, with 13 bases aligning to TRBD2. Germline lookup yields CDR1 LNHDA and CDR2 SQIVND (reference sequence). J gave up 6 bases and V 8 bases, and 4 bases lay outside the gene matches. The CDR3 has 14 amino acids. The CDR3 loop is CASSGLAGRNEQFF. DNA of the CDR3: TGTGCCAGTTCGGGACTAGCGGGGCGCAATGAGCAGTTCTTC. Full variable domain (remainder filled in from reference TRBV19 and TRBJ2-1): DGGITQSPKYLFRKEGQNVTLSCEQNLNHDAMYWYRQDPGQGLRLIYYSQIVNDFQKGDIAEGYSVSREKKESFPLTVTSAQKNPTAFYLCASSGLAGRNEQFFGPGTRLTVL.

This clonotype was counted a few times. The CDR3: CASSVGWGSNQPQHF. Here the CDR3 DNA reads TGTGCCAGCAGCGTAGGGTGGGGAAGCAATCAGCCCCAGCATTTT. The genes are TRBV9 and TRBJ1-5; D not resolved. Looked up from germline, CDR1 is SGDLS and CDR2 is YYNGEE. V lost 0 bases, J lost 1 base, and 8 bases lay in between. This CDR3 has 15 amino acids.

A few counts support this clonotype. The rearrangement links TRBV7-3 to TRBJ2-1; tentatively, D is TRBD1 (5 bases). The CDR3 runs to 15 residues. Trimming left V 1 base short and J 2 bases short, with 9 bases between. The germline CDR1 and CDR2 sequences are SGHTA and FQGTGA. The CDR3 DNA is TGTGCCAGCAGCTTAAAACAGGCCACCTACAATGAGCAGTTCTTC. Its protein product is CASSLKQATYNEQFF.

This clonotype was recorded many times. The chain employs TRBV4-1 and TRBJ2-1; possibly TRBD1 for D (5 bases). There are 17 residues in the CDR3. V was cut by 5 bases and J by 2 bases, with 19 bases left in between. Per germline, CDR1 MGHRA and CDR2 YSYEKL. The CDR3 DNA sequence: TGCGCCAGCAGCTTCAGATTTCAGGGTTCGACCTACAATGAGCAGTTCTTC. It specifies CASSFRFQGSTYNEQFF.

The V gene is TRBV5-1, the J gene TRBJ2-1, with a possible D match to TRBD1 (5 bases). Trimming left V 0 bases short and J 4 bases short, with 14 bases between. The germline CDR1 and CDR2 sequences are SGHRS and YFSETQ. The CDR3 runs to 16 residues. Written as DNA, the CDR3 is TGCGCCAGCAGCTTGGAGCCAAGGGGCGCTTACAATGAGCAGTTCTTC. Translating gives CASSLEPRGAYNEQFF.

This clonotype came up a few times. The genes are TRBV18 and TRBJ2-5; 10 bases are shared with TRBD2. Germline V CDR1 and CDR2: KGHSH, LQKENI. Trimming removed 4 bases from V and 4 bases from J; junction bases left unmatched: 9. This CDR3 spans 16 amino acids. CDR3 DNA: TGTGCCAGCTCACTGCTCTTAGCGGGAGGCCGAGAGACCCAGTACTTC. Protein: CASSLLLAGGRETQYF.

The chain couples TRBV29-1 to TRBJ1-2; 7 bases map to TRBD1. The CDR3 consists of 14 residues. The germline gives CDR1 SQVTM, CDR2 ANQGSEA. Trimming removed 4 bases from V and 0 bases from J; junction bases left unmatched: 5. The CDR3, as DNA: TGCAGCGTTGCAAGGGACAGTACTAACTATGGCTACACCTTC. It translates to CSVARDSTNYGYTF.

The chain uses TRBV20-1 and TRBJ1-5; D is unresolved. The CDR3 extends over 15 amino acids. Germline V gene sequence: CDR1 DFQATT, CDR2 SNEGSKA (reference sequence). The V gene lost 3 bases and the J gene lost 1 base, with 13 bases spanning the gap. Written as DNA, the CDR3 is TGCAGTGCTAGTCCGGACTTCGGCAGCAATCAGCCCCAGCATTTT. It is translated as CSASPDFGSNQPQHF.

The rearrangement links TRBV5-6 to TRBJ1-4; weak D call: TRBD1 (6 bases). Deletions cut 4 bases from V and 1 base from J, with 11 bases between. The CDR3 has 15 residues. Germline V gives CDR1 SGHDT, CDR2 YYEEEE. The CDR3 spells CASSPDRLTNEKLFF. DNA for the CDR3: TGTGCCAGCAGCCCCGACAGGCTAACTAATGAAAAACTGTTTTTT.

The chain combines TRBV3-1 with TRBJ1-1; maybe TRBD1 (5 bases). The V gene's germline CDR1 is LGHDT and CDR2 YNNKEL (reference sequence). Trimming stripped 4 bases from V and 4 bases from J, with 13 bases between. This CDR3 contains 14 residues. CDR3 in amino acids: CASSLGPRLTEAFF. CDR3 nucleotide sequence: TGTGCCAGCAGCCTGGGGCCCCGCCTCACTGAAGCTTTCTTT.

J is TRBJ2-5 and V is TRBV2, with a weak D call TRBD1 (5 bases). Germline V gene lookup returns CDR1 SNHLY and CDR2 FYNNEI. The V and J ends lost 5 bases and 6 bases respectively, with 13 bases between them. This CDR3 spans 13 amino acids. The CDR3 coding sequence is TGTGCCAGCAGTTCCCAACAGGATCAGACCCAGTACTTC. It is translated as CASSSQQDQTQYF.

The gene calls are TRBV19 and TRBJ2-2; D perhaps matches TRBD1 (5 bases). The CDR3 has 15 amino acids. The germline V gene encodes CDR1 LNHDA and CDR2 SQIVND (reference sequence). Between the trimmed V and J ends, which lost 5 bases and 1 base, there was a span of 11 bases. The CDR3: CASSPATVNTGELFF. Written as DNA, the CDR3 is TGTGCCAGTAGTCCTGCGACAGTGAACACCGGGGAGCTGTTTTTT.